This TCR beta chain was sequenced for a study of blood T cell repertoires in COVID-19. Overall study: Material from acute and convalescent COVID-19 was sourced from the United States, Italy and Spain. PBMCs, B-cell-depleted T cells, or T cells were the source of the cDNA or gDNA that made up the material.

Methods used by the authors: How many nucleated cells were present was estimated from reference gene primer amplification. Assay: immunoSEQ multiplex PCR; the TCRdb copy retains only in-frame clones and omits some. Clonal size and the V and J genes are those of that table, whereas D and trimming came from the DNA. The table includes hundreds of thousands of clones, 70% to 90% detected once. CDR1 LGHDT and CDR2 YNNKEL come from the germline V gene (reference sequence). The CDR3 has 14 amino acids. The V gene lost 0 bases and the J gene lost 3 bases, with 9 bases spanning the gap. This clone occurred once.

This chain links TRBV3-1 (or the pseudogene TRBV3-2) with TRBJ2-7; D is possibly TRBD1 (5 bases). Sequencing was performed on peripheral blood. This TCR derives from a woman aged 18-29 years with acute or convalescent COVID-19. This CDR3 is CASSQDDSDYEQYF. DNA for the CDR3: TGTGCCAGCAGCCAAGATGACAGCGACTACGAGCAGTACTTC.